A single T cell receptor beta chain is shown here with its context. Its antigen remains unknown. RNA was extracted with the RNeasy kit, and a quantity of roughly 0.5 to 1 ug was reverse transcribed using random hexamers. The TCR beta CDR3 was amplified by immunoSEQ multiplex PCR across 54 Vbeta, 13 Jbeta. From the immunoSEQ multiplex PCR reads, TCRdb called clonotypes with MiXCR, one entry per CDR3 protein. The table lists nearly 110,000 distinct CDR3 sequences, roughly 95% of them singletons, with over 0.4% in the top ten. V was shortened by 5 bases and J by 6 bases, with 11 bases between the two germline ends. Germline V gene lookup returns CDR1 SGHAT and CDR2 FQNNGV. This CDR3 has 12 amino acids. Negative isolation was used for CD8+ and CD4+ T cells, and FACS enrichment was applied to TEMRA cells. The data belong to a study of CD8 T cells in Susac syndrome. General study findings and limits: Susac syndrome CD8+ repertoires were clonally expanded, most strongly in CD8+ TEMRA cells.

Material: CD8+ T cells from PBMCs. The TCR was taken from a human donor with Susac syndrome. The V gene is TRBV11-2, the J gene TRBJ2-7, with D maybe TRBD2 (6 bases). In nucleotides, the CDR3 is TGTGCCAGCAGCCCCCCGGGGGTCGAGCAGTACTTC. Its translation is CASSPPGVEQYF.